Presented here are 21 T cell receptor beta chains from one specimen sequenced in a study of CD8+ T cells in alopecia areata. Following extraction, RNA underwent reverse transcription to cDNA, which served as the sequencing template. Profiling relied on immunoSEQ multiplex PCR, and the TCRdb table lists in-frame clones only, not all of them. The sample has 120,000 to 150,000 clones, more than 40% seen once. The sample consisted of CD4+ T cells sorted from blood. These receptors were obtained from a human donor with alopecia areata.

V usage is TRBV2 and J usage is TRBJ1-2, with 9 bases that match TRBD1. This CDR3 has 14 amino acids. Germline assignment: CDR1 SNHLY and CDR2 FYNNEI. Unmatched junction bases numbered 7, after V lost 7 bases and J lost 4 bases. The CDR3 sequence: CASTETGGAYGYTF. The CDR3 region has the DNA TGTGCCAGCACCGAGACAGGGGGAGCCTATGGCTACACCTTC. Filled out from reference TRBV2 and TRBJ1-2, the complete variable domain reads EPEVTQTPSHQVTQMGQEVILRCVPISNHLYFYWYRQILGQKVEFLVSFYNNEISEKSEIFDDQFSVERPDGSNFTLKIRSTKLEDSAMYFCASTETGGAYGYTFGSGTRLTVV.

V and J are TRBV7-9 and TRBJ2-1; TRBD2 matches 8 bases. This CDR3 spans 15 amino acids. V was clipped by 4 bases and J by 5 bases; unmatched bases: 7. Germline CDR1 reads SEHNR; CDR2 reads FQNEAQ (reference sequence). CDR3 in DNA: TGTGCCAGCAGCTCCCGGGGGGGTAGGCACAATGAGCAGTTCTTC. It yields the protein CASSSRGGRHNEQFF.

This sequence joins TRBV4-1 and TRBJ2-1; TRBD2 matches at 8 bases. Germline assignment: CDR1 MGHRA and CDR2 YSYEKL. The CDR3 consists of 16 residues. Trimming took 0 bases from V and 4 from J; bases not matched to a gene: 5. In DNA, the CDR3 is TGCGCCAGCAGCCAAGATGGGGGCGGGAGGTACAATGAGCAGTTCTTC. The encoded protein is CASSQDGGGRYNEQFF.

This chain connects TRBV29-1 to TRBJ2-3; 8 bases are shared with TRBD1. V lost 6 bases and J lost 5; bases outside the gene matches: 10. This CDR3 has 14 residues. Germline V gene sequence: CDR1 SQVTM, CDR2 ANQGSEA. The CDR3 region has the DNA TGCAGCGTCAACAGGGGGGCCGCGGGAGATACGCAGTATTTT. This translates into CSVNRGAAGDTQYF.

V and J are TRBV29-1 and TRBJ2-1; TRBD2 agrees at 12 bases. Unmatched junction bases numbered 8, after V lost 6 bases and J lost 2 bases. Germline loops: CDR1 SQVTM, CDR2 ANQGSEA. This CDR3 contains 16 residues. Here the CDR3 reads CSVTRLAGDTYNEQFF. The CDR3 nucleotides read TGCAGCGTGACAAGACTAGCGGGAGATACCTACAATGAGCAGTTCTTC.

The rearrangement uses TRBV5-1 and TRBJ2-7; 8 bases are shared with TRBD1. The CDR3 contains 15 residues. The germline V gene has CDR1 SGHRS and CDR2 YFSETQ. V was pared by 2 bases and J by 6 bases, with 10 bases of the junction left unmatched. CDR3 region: CASSFLGQGRSEQYF. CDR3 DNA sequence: TGCGCCAGCAGCTTTCTCGGACAGGGCAGGTCCGAGCAGTACTTC. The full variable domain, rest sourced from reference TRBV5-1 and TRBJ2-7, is KAGVTQTPRYLIKTRGQQVTLSCSPISGHRSVSWYQQTPGQGLQFLFEYFSETQRNKGNFPGRFSGRQFSNSRSEMNVSTLELGDSALYLCASSFLGQGRSEQYFGPGTRLTVT.

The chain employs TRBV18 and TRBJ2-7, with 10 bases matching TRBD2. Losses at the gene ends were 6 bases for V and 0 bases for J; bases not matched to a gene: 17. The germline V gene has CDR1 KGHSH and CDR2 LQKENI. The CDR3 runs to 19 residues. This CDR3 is CASSLLGTSVQSSSYEQYF. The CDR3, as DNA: TGTGCCAGCTCCCTCCTTGGGACTAGCGTTCAGAGTAGCTCCTACGAGCAGTACTTC.

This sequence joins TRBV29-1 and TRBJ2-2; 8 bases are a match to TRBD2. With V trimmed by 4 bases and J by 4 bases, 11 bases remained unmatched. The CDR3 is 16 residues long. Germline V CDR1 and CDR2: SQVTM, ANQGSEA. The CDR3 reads CSVAVVGRASTGELFF. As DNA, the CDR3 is TGCAGCGTTGCGGTCGTCGGGAGGGCCAGCACCGGGGAGCTGTTTTTT.

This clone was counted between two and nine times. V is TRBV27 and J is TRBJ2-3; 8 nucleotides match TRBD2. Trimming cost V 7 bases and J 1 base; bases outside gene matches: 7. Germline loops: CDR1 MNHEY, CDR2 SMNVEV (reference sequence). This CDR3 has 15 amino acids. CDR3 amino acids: CASTSRREGTDTQYF. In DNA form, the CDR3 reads TGTGCCAGCACTTCTCGGCGGGAGGGCACAGATACGCAGTATTTT.

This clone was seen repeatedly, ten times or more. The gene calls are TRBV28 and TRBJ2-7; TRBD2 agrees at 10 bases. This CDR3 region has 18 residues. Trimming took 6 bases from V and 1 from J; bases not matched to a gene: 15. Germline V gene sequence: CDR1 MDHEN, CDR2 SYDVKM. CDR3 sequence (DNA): TGTGCCAGCAGCCGAGGTCAGGGACTAGCGACCCGATCCTACGAGCAGTACTTC. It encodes CASSRGQGLATRSYEQYF.

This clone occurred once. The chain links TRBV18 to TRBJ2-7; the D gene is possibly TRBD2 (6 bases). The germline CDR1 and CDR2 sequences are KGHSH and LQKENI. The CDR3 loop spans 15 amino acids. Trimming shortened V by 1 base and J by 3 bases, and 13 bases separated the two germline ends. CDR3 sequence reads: CASSPRGRSIYEQYF. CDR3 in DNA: TGTGCCAGCTCACCACGGGGGAGGAGCATCTACGAGCAGTACTTC. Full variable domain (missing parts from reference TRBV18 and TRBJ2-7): NAGVMQNPRHLVRRRGQEARLRCSPMKGHSHVYWYRQLPEEGLKFMVYLQKENIIDESGMPKERFSAEFPKEGPSILRIQQVVRGDSAAYFCASSPRGRSIYEQYFGPGTRLTVT.

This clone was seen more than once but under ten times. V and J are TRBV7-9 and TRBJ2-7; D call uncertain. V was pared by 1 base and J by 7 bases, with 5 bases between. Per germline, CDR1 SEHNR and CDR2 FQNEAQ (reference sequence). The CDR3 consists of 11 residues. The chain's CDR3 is CASSLEVEQYF. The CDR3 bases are TGTGCCAGCAGCTTAGAGGTGGAGCAGTACTTC. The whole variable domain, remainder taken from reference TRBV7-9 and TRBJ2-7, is DTGVSQNPRHKITKRGQNVTFRCDPISEHNRLYWYRQTLGQGPEFLTYFQNEAQLEKSRLLSDRFSAERPKGSFSTLEIQRTEQGDSAMYLCASSLEVEQYFGPGTRLTVT.

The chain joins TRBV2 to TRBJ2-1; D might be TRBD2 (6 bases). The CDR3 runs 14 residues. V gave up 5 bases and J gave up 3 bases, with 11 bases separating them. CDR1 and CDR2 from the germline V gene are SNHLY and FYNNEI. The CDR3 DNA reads TGTGCCAGCAGTATAGCGGTCCTCTACAATGAGCAGTTCTTC. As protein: CASSIAVLYNEQFF.

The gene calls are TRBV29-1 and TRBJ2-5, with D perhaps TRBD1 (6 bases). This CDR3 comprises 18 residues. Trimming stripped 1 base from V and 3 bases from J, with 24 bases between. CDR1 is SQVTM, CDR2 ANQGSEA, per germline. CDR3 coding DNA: TGCAGCGTTGAAGCCAGGGGTAAAGACTCAAGGGTCAAAGAGACCCAGTACTTC. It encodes CSVEARGKDSRVKETQYF.

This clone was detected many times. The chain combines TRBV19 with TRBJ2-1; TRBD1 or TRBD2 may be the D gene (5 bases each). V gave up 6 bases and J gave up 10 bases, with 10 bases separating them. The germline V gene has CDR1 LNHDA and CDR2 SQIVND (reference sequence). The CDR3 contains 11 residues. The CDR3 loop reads CASRGTAEQFF. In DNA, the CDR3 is TGTGCCAGTAGGGGGACCGCGGAGCAGTTCTTC.

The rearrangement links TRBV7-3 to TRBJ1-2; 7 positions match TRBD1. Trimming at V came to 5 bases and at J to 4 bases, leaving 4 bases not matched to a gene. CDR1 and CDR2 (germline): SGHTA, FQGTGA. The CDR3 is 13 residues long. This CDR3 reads CASSPTGAYGYTF. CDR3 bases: TGTGCCAGCAGCCCCACAGGGGCCTATGGCTACACCTTC.

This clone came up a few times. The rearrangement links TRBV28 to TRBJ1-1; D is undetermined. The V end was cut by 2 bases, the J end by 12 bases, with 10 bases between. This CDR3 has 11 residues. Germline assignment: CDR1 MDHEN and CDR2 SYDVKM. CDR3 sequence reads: CASSLRQITFF. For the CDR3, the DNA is TGTGCCAGCAGTTTACGTCAAATAACTTTCTTT.

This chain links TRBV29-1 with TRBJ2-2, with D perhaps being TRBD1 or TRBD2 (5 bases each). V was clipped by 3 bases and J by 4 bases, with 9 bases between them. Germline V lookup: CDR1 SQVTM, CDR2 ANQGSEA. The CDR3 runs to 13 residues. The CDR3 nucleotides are TGCAGCGTTGATGTTGGGGGCACCGGGGAGCTGTTTTTT. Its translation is CSVDVGGTGELFF.

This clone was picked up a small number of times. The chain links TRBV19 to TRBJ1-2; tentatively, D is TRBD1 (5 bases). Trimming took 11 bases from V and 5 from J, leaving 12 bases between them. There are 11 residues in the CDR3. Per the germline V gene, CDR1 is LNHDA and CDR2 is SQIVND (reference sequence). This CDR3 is CAVFGGYGYTF. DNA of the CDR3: TGTGCCGTCTTTGGGGGATATGGCTACACCTTC.

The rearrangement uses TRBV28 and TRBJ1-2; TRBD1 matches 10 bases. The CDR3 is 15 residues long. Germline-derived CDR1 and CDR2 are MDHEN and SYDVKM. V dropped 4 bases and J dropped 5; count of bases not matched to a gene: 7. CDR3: CASSSPGQGIYGYTF. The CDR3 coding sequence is TGTGCCAGCAGTTCTCCGGGACAGGGGATTTATGGCTACACCTTC.

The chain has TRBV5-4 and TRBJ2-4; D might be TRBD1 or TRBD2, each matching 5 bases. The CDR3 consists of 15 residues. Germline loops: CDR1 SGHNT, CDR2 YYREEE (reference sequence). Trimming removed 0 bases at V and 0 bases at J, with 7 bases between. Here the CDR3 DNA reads TGTGCCAGCAGCTTGGAGGGACCAGCCAAAAACATTCAGTACTTC. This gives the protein CASSLEGPAKNIQYF.